The T cell receptor (beta chain) described here comes from a study of patients and donors after allogeneic stem cell transplantation. TCRdb reanalysed the RT-PCR reads using MiXCR and keeps one entry per CDR3 protein. The table shows about 960,000 distinct CDR3 sequences, with roughly 18% occurring only once. CDR3 length: 15 amino acids. The germline V and J ends were trimmed by 0 bases and 0 bases, with 5 bases remaining between them. CDR1 is LNHNV, CDR2 YYDKDF, per germline (reference sequence). There are a few counts of this clonotype. The receptor's source is a human donor who was either an allogeneic HSCT recipient or a stem cell or donor lymphocyte infusion donor (not recorded which). It is not recorded whose cells these are; they may come from a transplant donor. The specimen was blood, either unsorted or a sorted T cell fraction (not recorded which). V and J are TRBV15 and TRBJ2-2; D gene ambiguous. The CDR3 reads CATSRETPNTGELFF. The CDR3 bases are TGTGCCACCAGCAGAGAAACACCGAACACCGGGGAGCTGTTTTTT.